The 2 T cell receptor beta chains in this list originate from one sample, sequenced in a study of vaccination and CD4 T cells after COVID-19. No antigen has been assigned to these receptors. Sequencing of DNA taken from cultured CD4+ T cells relied on the Oncomine TCR Beta short-read assay. TCRdb reanalysed the PCR reads using MiXCR and keeps one entry per CDR3 protein. Counted here are over 15,000 distinct CDR3 sequences, 52% occurring once; the ten biggest clones make up more than 12%. As to treatment: approximately 10-day PBMC culture with coronavirus spike peptide pools or control peptides (ViraFEST assay). The sequencing sample was made of CD4+ T cells from blood, cultured in vitro. The receptors shown here come from a human donor who had recovered from COVID-19.

This clonotype came up a few times. The CDR3 DNA follows: TGTGCCAGCAGCTCCAACCTTAGCGGTAGGGGCTACACCTTC. It is translated as CASSSNLSGRGYTF. This chain joins TRBV7-9 and TRBJ1-2; no clear D. Trimming cost V 4 bases and J 8 bases, with 17 bases left between them. The germline V gene encodes CDR1 SEHNR and CDR2 FQNEAQ (reference sequence). This CDR3 contains 14 residues.

The chain uses TRBV7-2 and TRBJ1-2, with TRBD1 as a possible D gene (5 bases). The V gene lost 4 bases and the J gene lost 4 bases, with 13 bases spanning the gap. The CDR3 is made up of 14 amino acids. Germline assignment: CDR1 SGHTA and CDR2 FQGNSA. This CDR3 is CASSSAGIGYGYTF. CDR3 coding DNA: TGTGCCAGCAGCTCAGCAGGGATTGGCTATGGCTACACCTTC.